This record concerns one T cell receptor beta chain sequence. Its antigen is currently not known. No qualities accompany the bases; no much larger clone lies one base away. This sample was taken from a study of early T cells in non-severe SARS-CoV-2 infection (dated by TCRdb to the early 2020s). For context, the study as a whole: Bulk RNA from unsorted whole blood was used for TCR sequencing, so alpha and beta chains could not be paired.

CDR1 and CDR2 were assigned from the germline V gene as MGHDK and SYGVNS. From the cysteine up to the phenylalanine, the CDR3 has a length of 14 residues. Only the CDR3 region is kept as DNA, spanning 42 bases read in frame from base 1. From V the trimming removes 2 bases and from J it removes 1 base, while the gene matches leave 2 bases of the junction unaccounted for. The study was a case-control design nested within a healthcare worker cohort in London, UK, with weekly nasopharyngeal swab PCR tests and blood sampling. Healthcare workers were enrolled in the week of the UK lockdown, from 23 to 31 March 2020, and were followed every week for up to about 15 weeks. Libraries were made using 5' RACE. TCRdb lists the instrument as NextSeq 500. Unique molecular identifiers were attached to individual cDNA molecules in the TCR library protocol so that sequencing error and PCR bias could be corrected. TCR alpha and beta chains were both sequenced, and the abundances of alpha and beta sequences in each sample were closely correlated with each other. For the original study's pipeline: Decombinator V4 was used to perform V gene, J gene and CDR3 annotation of TCR sequences. Expanded TCRs were defined as changing significantly between any two time points under a Poisson model with p below 0.0001. TCR abundances were normalised to the total number of TCRs sequenced per sample and expressed as counts per million. TRAV1-2 paired with TRAJ12, TRAJ20 or TRAJ33 defined MAIT TCRs, while TRAV10 paired with TRAJ18 defined iNKT TCRs. VDJdb, accessed 1 November 2021, was searched for CMV, EBV and SARS-CoV-2 annotated TCRs, excluding TCRs annotated for multiple antigens. Clones were called with MiXCR by TCRdb after fastp trimmed the public reads at Q25, and only in-frame beta chains were retained. Each CDR3 protein gets just one entry, which takes the most common genes and DNA from the rows behind it. Here the V and J calls rest on TCRdb's processing, not on the authors' analysis. This sample comprises roughly 66,000 distinct CDR3 sequences, around 8.7% of them detected only once. Clones ranked in the top ten supply 3.2% of the sample.

Broader findings and caveats from the paper: VDJdb matching was skewed toward anti-spike CD8 responses and likely underestimated virus-specific expansions by missing private and CD4 specificities.

This receptor chain uses TRBV25-1 and TRBJ2-7; TRBD2 fits 7 bases in the junction. Sequencing was carried out using whole blood. This TCR derives from an adult who was a healthcare worker with PCR-confirmed SARS-CoV-2 infection or an uninfected control (not recorded which). The CDR3 amino acid sequence is: CASSEGGGSYEQYF. The DNA sequence is as follows: TGTGCCAGCAGTGAAGGGGGGGGATCCTACGAGCAGTACTTC.